The text below deals with one T cell receptor beta chain. Its antigen is unidentified. A read error may produce the germline difference seen at one junction end. The sample comes from a study of T cell clonotyping in hematopoietic cell transplantation. Sequencing was performed with immunoSEQ multiplex PCR; in TCRdb, only in-frame clones are kept and a portion is missing. This table has around 28,000 clones, approximately 86% appearing once. Findings and limits, study-wide: At the given depth, recipient repertoires were over 97% de novo clonotypes. Pathologically expanded recipient clonotypes increased progressively from day 30 to day 180 as diversity fell.

This CDR3 has 15 residues. CDR1 is SGDLS, CDR2 YYNGEE, per germline. The time point is: recipient sample about 28 days before transplant, after cytoreduction. The clonotype was recovered from a man aged 35 to 55 with acute myeloid leukemia. Some clones in this sample may be carry-over from other donors' samples. The source was peripheral blood mononuclear cells, collected before stem cell transplant. This chain connects TRBV9 to TRBJ2-5; D possibly uses TRBD1 or TRBD2 (5 bases each). The CDR3 nucleotides read TGTGCCAGCAGCTCCGGGACGGTGGGGCAAGGGACCCAGTACTTC. Translating gives CASSSGTVGQGTQYF.